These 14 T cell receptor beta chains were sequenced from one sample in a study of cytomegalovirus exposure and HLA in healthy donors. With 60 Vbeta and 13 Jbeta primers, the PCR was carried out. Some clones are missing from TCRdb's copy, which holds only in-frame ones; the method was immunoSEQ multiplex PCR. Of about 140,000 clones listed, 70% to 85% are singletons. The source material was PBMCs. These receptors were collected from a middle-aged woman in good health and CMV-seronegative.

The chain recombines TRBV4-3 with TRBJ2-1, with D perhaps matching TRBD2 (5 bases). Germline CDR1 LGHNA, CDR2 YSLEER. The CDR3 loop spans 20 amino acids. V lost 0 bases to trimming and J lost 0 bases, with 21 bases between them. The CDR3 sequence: CASSQDLGGLGFSSYNEQFF. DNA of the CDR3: TGCGCCAGCAGCCAAGATCTTGGCGGGTTGGGATTCAGCTCCTACAATGAGCAGTTCTTC.

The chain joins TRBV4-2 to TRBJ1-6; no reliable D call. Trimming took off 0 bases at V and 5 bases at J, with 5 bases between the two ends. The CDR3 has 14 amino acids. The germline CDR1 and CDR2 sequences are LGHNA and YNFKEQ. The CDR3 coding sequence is TGTGCCAGCAGCCAAGAAATCAATAATTCACCCCTCCACTTT. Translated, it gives CASSQEINNSPLHF.

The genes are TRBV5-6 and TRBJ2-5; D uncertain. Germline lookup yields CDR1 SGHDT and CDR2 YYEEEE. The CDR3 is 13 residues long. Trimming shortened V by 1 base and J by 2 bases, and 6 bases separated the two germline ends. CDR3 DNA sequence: TGTGCCAGCAGCTTGACATTACAAGAGACCCAGTACTTC. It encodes CASSLTLQETQYF.

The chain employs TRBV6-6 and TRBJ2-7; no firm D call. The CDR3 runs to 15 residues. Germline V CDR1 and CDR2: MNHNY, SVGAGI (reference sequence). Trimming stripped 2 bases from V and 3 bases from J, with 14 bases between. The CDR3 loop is CASSYGYDSHYEQYF. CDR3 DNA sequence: TGTGCCAGCAGTTACGGTTATGACTCCCACTACGAGCAGTACTTC.

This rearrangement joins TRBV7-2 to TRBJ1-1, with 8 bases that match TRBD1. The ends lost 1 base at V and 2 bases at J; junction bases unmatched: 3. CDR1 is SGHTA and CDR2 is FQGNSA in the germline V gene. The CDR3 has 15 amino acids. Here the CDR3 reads CASSLGDRRNTEAFF. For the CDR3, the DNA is TGTGCCAGCAGCTTAGGGGACAGGCGTAACACTGAAGCTTTCTTT.

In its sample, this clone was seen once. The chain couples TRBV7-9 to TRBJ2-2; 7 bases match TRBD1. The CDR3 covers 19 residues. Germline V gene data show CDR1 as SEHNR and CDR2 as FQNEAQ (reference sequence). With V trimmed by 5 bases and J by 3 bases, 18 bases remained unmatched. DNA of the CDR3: TGTGCCAGCAGCCAACCGGGACAGCAGCTCGGTGGGGACACCGGGGAGCTGTTTTTT. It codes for CASSQPGQQLGGDTGELFF.

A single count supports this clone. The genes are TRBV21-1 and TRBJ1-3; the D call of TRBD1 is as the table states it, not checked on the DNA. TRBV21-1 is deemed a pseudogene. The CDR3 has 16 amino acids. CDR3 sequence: CASSKAQARSGNTIYF. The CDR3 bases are TGTGCCAGCAGCAAAGCACAGGCCCGCTCTGGAAACACCATATATTTT.

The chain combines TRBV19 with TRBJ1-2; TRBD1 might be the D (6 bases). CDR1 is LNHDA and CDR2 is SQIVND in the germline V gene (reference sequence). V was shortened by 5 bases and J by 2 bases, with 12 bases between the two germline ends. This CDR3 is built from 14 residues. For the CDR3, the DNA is TGTGCCAGTAGTCCCTCAGGGGTCAACTATGGCTACACCTTC. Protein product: CASSPSGVNYGYTF.

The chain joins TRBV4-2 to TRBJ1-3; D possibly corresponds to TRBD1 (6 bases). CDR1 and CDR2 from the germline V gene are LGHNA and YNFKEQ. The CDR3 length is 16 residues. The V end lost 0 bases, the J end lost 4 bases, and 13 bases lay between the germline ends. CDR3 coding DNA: TGTGCCAGCAGCCAAGATCAACAGGGTCCAGGAAACACCATATATTTT. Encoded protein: CASSQDQQGPGNTIYF.

CDR3 nucleotides: TGCAGCGTTGAGAACCGACAGCTAATGAACACTGAAGCTTTCTTT. It codes for CSVENRQLMNTEAFF. This chain links TRBV29-1 with TRBJ1-1; maybe TRBD1 (5 bases). There are 15 residues in the CDR3. Trimming shortened V by 3 bases and J by 0 bases, and 14 bases separated the two germline ends. Germline CDR1 is SQVTM and CDR2 is ANQGSEA.

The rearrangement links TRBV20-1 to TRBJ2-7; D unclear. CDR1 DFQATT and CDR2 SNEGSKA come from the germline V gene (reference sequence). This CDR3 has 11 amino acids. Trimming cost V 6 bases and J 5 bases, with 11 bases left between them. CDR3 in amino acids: CSAELVDEQYF. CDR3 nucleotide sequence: TGCAGTGCCGAACTGGTGGACGAGCAGTACTTC.

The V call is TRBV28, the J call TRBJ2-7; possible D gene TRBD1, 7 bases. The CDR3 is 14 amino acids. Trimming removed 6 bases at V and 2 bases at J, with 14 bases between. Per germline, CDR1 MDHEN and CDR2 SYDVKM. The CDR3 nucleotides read TGTGCCAGCAGACTAGGGGGCGGGACCTACGAGCAGTACTTC. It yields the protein CASRLGGGTYEQYF.

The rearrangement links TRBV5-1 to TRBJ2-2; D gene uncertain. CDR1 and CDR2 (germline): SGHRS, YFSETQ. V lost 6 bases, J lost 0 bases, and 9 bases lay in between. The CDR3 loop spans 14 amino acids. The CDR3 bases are TGCGCCAGCAAAATCACAGCGAACACCGGGGAGCTGTTTTTT. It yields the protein CASKITANTGELFF. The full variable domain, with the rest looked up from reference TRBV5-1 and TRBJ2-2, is KAGVTQTPRYLIKTRGQQVTLSCSPISGHRSVSWYQQTPGQGLQFLFEYFSETQRNKGNFPGRFSGRQFSNSRSEMNVSTLELGDSALYLCASKITANTGELFFGEGSRLTVL.

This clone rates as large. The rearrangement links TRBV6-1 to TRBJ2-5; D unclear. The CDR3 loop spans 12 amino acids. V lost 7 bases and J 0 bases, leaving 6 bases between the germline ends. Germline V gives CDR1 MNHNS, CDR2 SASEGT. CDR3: CASNWYQETQYF. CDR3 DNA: TGTGCCAGCAACTGGTACCAAGAGACCCAGTACTTC.